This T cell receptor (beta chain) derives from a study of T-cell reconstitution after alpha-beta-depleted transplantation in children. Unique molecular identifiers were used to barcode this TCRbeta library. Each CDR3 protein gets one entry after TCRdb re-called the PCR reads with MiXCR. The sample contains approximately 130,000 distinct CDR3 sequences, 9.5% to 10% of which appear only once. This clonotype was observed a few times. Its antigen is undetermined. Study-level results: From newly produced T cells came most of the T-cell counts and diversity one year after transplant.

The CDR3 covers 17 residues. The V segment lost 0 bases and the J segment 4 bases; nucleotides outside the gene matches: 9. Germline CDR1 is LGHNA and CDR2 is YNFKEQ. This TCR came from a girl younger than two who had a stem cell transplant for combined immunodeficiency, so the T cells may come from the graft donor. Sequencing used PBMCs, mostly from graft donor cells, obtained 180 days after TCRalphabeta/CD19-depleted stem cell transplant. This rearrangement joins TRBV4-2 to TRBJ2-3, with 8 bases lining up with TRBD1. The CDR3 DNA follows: TGTGCCAGCAGCCAAGAGAAGTCAGGGGGCCCCCCAGATACGCAGTATTTT. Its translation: CASSQEKSGGPPDTQYF.